These 28 T cell receptor beta chains originate from one sample sequenced in a study of blood T cell repertoires in COVID-19. The data were produced by immunoSEQ multiplex PCR, yet TCRdb's version contains in-frame clones alone and is incomplete. The sample records 150,000 to 200,000 clones, approximately 83% being singletons. The sample was peripheral blood. Receptors were obtained from a woman of 80 years or more with active or convalescent COVID-19.

The genes are TRBV28 and TRBJ1-5, with no clear D. Trimming removed 10 bases at V and 2 bases at J, with 12 bases between. The CDR3 sequence is 13 residues long. Germline loops: CDR1 MDHEN, CDR2 SYDVKM. The CDR3 reads CATERDGNQPQHF. The CDR3 nucleotides are TGTGCCACAGAGAGGGATGGCAATCAGCCCCAGCATTTT. The full variable domain, with the rest looked up from reference TRBV28 and TRBJ1-5, is DVKVTQSSRYLVKRTGEKVFLECVQDMDHENMFWYRQDPGLGLRLIYFSYDVKMKEKGDIPEGYSVSREKKERFSLILESASTNQTSMYLCATERDGNQPQHFGDGTRLSIL.

The V and J genes are TRBV3-1 (or the pseudogene TRBV3-2) and TRBJ1-5; D is undetermined. The CDR3 length is 13 residues. V was shortened by 0 bases and J by 10 bases, with 10 bases between the two germline ends. Germline lookup yields CDR1 LGHDT and CDR2 YNNKEL (reference sequence). CDR3 loop: CASSQDLGRPQHF. The CDR3 nucleotides are TGTGCCAGCAGCCAAGATTTGGGGAGACCCCAGCATTTT.

This chain uses TRBV18 with TRBJ1-2; D not certain. CDR3 length equals 13 residues. Between the trimmed V and J ends, which lost 0 bases and 5 bases, there was a span of 7 bases. Germline V CDR1 and CDR2: KGHSH, LQKENI. The CDR3, as DNA: TGTGCCAGCTCACCACCGGCAGATTATGGCTACACCTTC. Residues: CASSPPADYGYTF.

The chain recombines TRBV3-1 (or the pseudogene TRBV3-2) with TRBJ2-7; maybe TRBD2 (5 bases). V lost 2 bases, J lost 0 bases, and 8 bases lay in between. This CDR3 comprises 14 residues. Germline loops: CDR1 LGHDT, CDR2 YNNKEL (reference sequence). CDR3 coding DNA: TGTGCCAGCAGCCAATCCGGGGACTCCTACGAGCAGTACTTC. Its protein product is CASSQSGDSYEQYF.

This sequence joins TRBV4-3 and TRBJ1-4; 11 positions match TRBD1. The CDR3 consists of 18 residues. Per germline, CDR1 LGHNA and CDR2 YSLEER. J gave up 6 bases and V 0 bases, and 9 bases lay outside the gene matches. The CDR3 region is CASSQEVGPGQGDEKLFF. CDR3 nucleotides: TGCGCCAGCAGCCAAGAAGTTGGACCGGGACAGGGGGATGAAAAACTGTTTTTT.

V usage is TRBV10-3 and J usage is TRBJ2-1, with 12 bases matching TRBD2. CDR1 is ENHRY, CDR2 SYGVKD, per germline. This CDR3 region has 15 residues. Unmatched junction bases numbered 9, after V lost 6 bases and J lost 9 bases. As DNA, the CDR3 is TGTGCCATCAGAACTAGCGGGGGGCTCTCAAGTGAGCAGTTCTTC. It specifies CAIRTSGGLSSEQFF.

This clone was observed once. V usage is TRBV5-1 and J usage is TRBJ1-6; D is ambiguous. V was pared by 0 bases and J by 3 bases, with 7 bases between. CDR3 length: 15 residues. The germline V gene has CDR1 SGHRS and CDR2 YFSETQ. DNA of the CDR3: TGCGCCAGCAGCTTGGATCAGATCTATAATTCACCCCTCCACTTT. This gives the protein CASSLDQIYNSPLHF.

The genes are TRBV28 and TRBJ2-3; 7 bases match TRBD2. Germline V gives CDR1 MDHEN, CDR2 SYDVKM. The junction had 8 bases not matched to a gene; V was cut back by 5 bases and J by 0 bases. The CDR3 is 16 residues long. CDR3 residues: CASSPSSGESTDTQYF. The CDR3 DNA is TGTGCCAGCAGTCCCTCTAGCGGAGAAAGCACAGATACGCAGTATTTT.

The chain has TRBV6-6 and TRBJ1-1; TRBD1 matches at 7 bases. Trimming removed 1 base from V and 5 bases from J; junction bases left unmatched: 4. This CDR3 has 14 residues. Germline CDR1 is MNHNY and CDR2 is SVGAGI (reference sequence). CDR3 amino acids: CASSYFDRETEAFF. CDR3 in DNA: TGTGCCAGCAGTTACTTCGACAGGGAGACTGAAGCTTTCTTT.

The chain is built from TRBV5-1 and TRBJ1-4, with D perhaps matching TRBD1 (5 bases). Germline values: CDR1 SGHRS, CDR2 YFSETQ. The CDR3 spans 14 residues. The germline V and J ends were trimmed by 3 bases and 5 bases, with 11 bases remaining between them. The CDR3 loop is CASSSREGNEKLFF. For the CDR3, the DNA is TGCGCCAGCAGCTCGCGGGAGGGGAATGAAAAACTGTTTTTT.

The chain joins TRBV5-1 to TRBJ2-3, with a tentative D call TRBD2 (6 bases). The CDR3 runs 15 residues. Germline-derived CDR1 and CDR2 are SGHRS and YFSETQ. Deletions cut 4 bases from V and 1 base from J, with 13 bases between. CDR3 in DNA: TGCGCCAGCAGCGGCGGGACGGCGGGCACAGATACGCAGTATTTT. Protein product: CASSGGTAGTDTQYF.

This clone has just one count. The V and J genes are TRBV7-2 and TRBJ2-2; the match to TRBD1 covers 8 bases. Germline-derived CDR1 and CDR2 are SGHTA and FQGNSA. Losses at the gene ends were 1 base for V and 5 bases for J; bases not matched to a gene: 9. This CDR3 comprises 17 residues. In DNA, the CDR3 is TGTGCCAGCAGCTTAGGGGGAGGACAGGGCGGGACCGGGGAGCTGTTTTTT. It is translated as CASSLGGGQGGTGELFF.

J is TRBJ1-2 and V is TRBV5-1, with 10 nucleotides matching TRBD1. This CDR3 comprises 15 residues. Trimming at V came to 3 bases and at J to 6 bases, leaving 8 bases not matched to a gene. Germline lookup yields CDR1 SGHRS and CDR2 YFSETQ. The CDR3 loop reads CASSSRGQGIDGYTF. In DNA form, the CDR3 reads TGCGCCAGCAGCTCAAGGGGACAGGGGATCGATGGCTACACCTTC.

The chain uses TRBV20-1 and TRBJ1-1; a possible D gene is TRBD1 (5 bases). In germline, CDR1 is DFQATT, CDR2 SNEGSKA (reference sequence). The CDR3 consists of 11 residues. Deletions cut 6 bases from V and 1 base from J, with 6 bases between. The CDR3 loop reads CSAGQNTEAFF. The CDR3 region has the DNA TGCAGTGCGGGGCAGAACACTGAAGCTTTCTTT.

The chain has TRBV4-1 and TRBJ2-7, with D possibly being TRBD1 (6 bases). Germline V gene data show CDR1 as MGHRA and CDR2 as YSYEKL. The CDR3 runs to 16 residues. Trimming left V 2 bases short and J 1 base short, with 15 bases between. CDR3 residues: CASSQNWAGVSYEQYF. The CDR3 region has the DNA TGCGCCAGCAGCCAAAATTGGGCAGGGGTTTCCTACGAGCAGTACTTC.

CDR3 in DNA: TGTGCCAGCAGATCCGGGGGGCCATTACAAGAGACCCAGTACTTC. It specifies CASRSGGPLQETQYF. V usage is TRBV7-2 and J usage is TRBJ2-5, with D maybe TRBD2 (7 bases). This CDR3 spans 15 amino acids. Germline values: CDR1 SGHTA, CDR2 FQGNSA. Trimming cost V 6 bases and J 2 bases, with 16 bases left between them.

The CDR3 sequence is CASGFAQGSPLHF. Here the CDR3 DNA reads TGTGCTAGTGGTTTCGCTCAGGGGTCACCCCTCCACTTT. The V gene is TRBV12-5, the J gene TRBJ1-6; D is possibly TRBD1 (6 bases). V dropped 3 bases and J dropped 10 bases, with 10 bases sitting between them. Germline V CDR1 and CDR2: LGHNT, FRNRAP. The CDR3 runs to 13 residues.

The genes are TRBV6-1 and TRBJ2-4; TRBD1 matches at 10 bases. This CDR3 region has 16 residues. The germline CDR1 and CDR2 sequences are MNHNS and SASEGT. After removal of 4 bases from V and 0 bases from J, the junction contained 3 bases not matched to a gene. As DNA, the CDR3 is TGTGCCAGCAGTGGGGGGACAGGGGTAGCCAAAAACATTCAGTACTTC. This codes for CASSGGTGVAKNIQYF.

The J gene is TRBJ1-2, the V gene TRBV19, with 8 bases that match TRBD1. Germline values: CDR1 LNHDA, CDR2 SQIVND (reference sequence). The CDR3 length is 14 residues. V trimming: 5 bases; J trimming: 5 bases; junction bases outside the gene matches: 7. The CDR3: CASSPGQGRYGYTF. The DNA for the CDR3 is TGTGCCAGTAGTCCCGGACAGGGCCGATATGGCTACACCTTC.

The chain joins TRBV6-1 to TRBJ1-1; perhaps TRBD1 as D (6 bases). Trimming left V 1 base short and J 5 bases short, with 11 bases between. The CDR3 length is 14 residues. Germline CDR1 is MNHNS and CDR2 is SASEGT. The CDR3 DNA reads TGTGCCAGCAGTGAAGGGCCCCAGGGGACTGAAGCTTTCTTT. Amino acids: CASSEGPQGTEAFF.

V is TRBV5-1 and J is TRBJ1-3; D might be TRBD1 (6 bases). This CDR3 comprises 14 residues. Germline V gene sequence: CDR1 SGHRS, CDR2 YFSETQ. V lost 4 bases to trimming and J lost 1 base, with 9 bases between them. CDR3 sequence (DNA): TGCGCCAGCAGCCTACAGGGATCTGGAAACACCATATATTTT. Translated: CASSLQGSGNTIYF. The full variable domain, in which reference TRBV5-1 and TRBJ1-3 provide the parts outside the CDR3, is KAGVTQTPRYLIKTRGQQVTLSCSPISGHRSVSWYQQTPGQGLQFLFEYFSETQRNKGNFPGRFSGRQFSNSRSEMNVSTLELGDSALYLCASSLQGSGNTIYFGEGSWLTVV.

V is TRBV6-6 and J is TRBJ1-5; perhaps TRBD1 as D (6 bases). Germline V gene data show CDR1 as MNHNY and CDR2 as SVGAGI (reference sequence). V dropped 9 bases and J dropped 7 bases, with 16 bases sitting between them. This CDR3 has 13 residues. In nucleotides, the CDR3 is TGTGCCAGTGGTGCGGGGGGGCAACAGCCCCAGCATTTT. This sequence encodes CASGAGGQQPQHF.

This clone came up once. The chain links TRBV7-2 to TRBJ1-1, with unresolved D. V lost 5 bases and J lost 10, with 23 bases in between. CDR1 is SGHTA, CDR2 FQGNSA, per germline. CDR3 length: 15 residues. The CDR3: CASSLNLDLPVRAFF. The CDR3 coding sequence is TGTGCCAGCAGCCTAAACCTTGATCTACCGGTGAGAGCTTTCTTT.

The chain is built from TRBV5-1 and TRBJ2-2; 10 bases align to TRBD1. This CDR3 has 16 amino acids. V lost 2 bases to trimming and J lost 4 bases; unmatched junction nucleotides: 5. Germline V gene lookup returns CDR1 SGHRS and CDR2 YFSETQ. CDR3: CASSFLGTGATGELFF. The CDR3 DNA reads as TGCGCCAGCAGCTTTTTAGGGACAGGGGCCACCGGGGAGCTGTTTTTT.

There are a few counts of this clone. Other DNA sequences from this sample encode an identical CDR3 as well. The V and J genes are TRBV4-3 and TRBJ1-1, with D tentatively TRBD1 (5 bases). Germline lookup yields CDR1 LGHNA and CDR2 YSLEER. Trimming removed 0 bases at V and 3 bases at J, with 8 bases between. The CDR3 totals 14 residues. The CDR3 nucleotides read TGCGCCAGCAGCCAAGATCCGGGGGACACTGAAGCTTTCTTT. Amino acid sequence: CASSQDPGDTEAFF.

The CDR3: CASRDRRGQNTEAFF. CDR3 nucleotides: TGTGCCAGCAGAGACAGGAGGGGGCAGAACACTGAAGCTTTCTTT. The gene calls are TRBV2 and TRBJ1-1; TRBD1 aligns across 7 bases. V was clipped by 6 bases and J by 1 base; unmatched bases: 8. This CDR3 spans 15 amino acids. Germline V CDR1 and CDR2: SNHLY, FYNNEI.

Written as DNA, the CDR3 is TGTGCCAGCAGCTTAGCGGGTCCGGGTGGCTACACCTTC. Protein: CASSLAGPGGYTF. The chain is built from TRBV7-9 and TRBJ1-2, with D unclear. The CDR3 spans 13 residues. V dropped 0 bases and J dropped 7 bases, with 9 bases sitting between them. Germline V CDR1 and CDR2: SEHNR, FQNEAQ (reference sequence).

The chain recombines TRBV5-6 with TRBJ1-5; D unclear. Trimming removed 1 base from V and 5 bases from J, with 7 bases in between. Germline V gene sequence: CDR1 SGHDT, CDR2 YYEEEE. The CDR3 has 13 residues. The CDR3 coding sequence is TGTGCCAGCAGCTTGACGGTGGATCAGCCCCAGCATTTT. Translating gives CASSLTVDQPQHF. Filled out from reference TRBV5-6 and TRBJ1-5, the complete variable domain reads DAGVTQSPTHLIKTRGQQVTLRCSPKSGHDTVSWYQQALGQGPQFIFQYYEEEERQRGNFPDRFSGHQFPNYSSELNVNALLLGDSALYLCASSLTVDQPQHFGDGTRLSIL.